This entry concerns a single T cell receptor (beta chain). Its antigen remains unidentified. Time point described: newly diagnosed GD, antithyroid drugs for less than 3 months. Researchers made the TCR library from RNA that was extracted from PBMCs. Graves' disease diagnosis used American Thyroid Association guidelines. Germline trimming cut 4 bases from V and 1 base from J; bases unmatched to any gene: 3. This CDR3 has 13 amino acids. The V gene's germline CDR1 is DFQATT and CDR2 SNEGSKA (reference sequence). Construction of the TCR beta libraries employed iRepertoire HTBI primers in conjunction with Arm-PCR of CDR3 regions. TCRdb passed the multiplex PCR reads through MiXCR, listing each CDR3 protein once. Among 440,000 or so distinct CDR3 sequences listed, about a sixth were seen once. This specimen comes from a study of regulatory T cells in long-lasting Graves disease. Looking at the study overall: For under 3 months, newly diagnosed Graves' patients had been taking antithyroid drugs.

Findings and caveats of the study: More public clonotypes were shared by persistent patients (2,741) than by new patients (roughly 930). Newly diagnosed disease favored TRBV20-1 and TRBJ2-1 over persistent disease.

The data also belong to a second study, concerning T cells in Graves' hyperthyroidism and ophthalmopathy.

This TCR was recovered from a woman aged 25 to 39 with Graves disease. The specimen was peripheral blood mononuclear cells (PBMCs), collected at new diagnosis, from a patient treated with antithyroid drugs. The V gene is TRBV20-1, the J gene TRBJ2-7; TRBD2 agrees at 8 bases. DNA of the CDR3: TGCAGTGCTACGACTAGCGTATCCTACGAGCAGTACTTC. Protein product: CSATTSVSYEQYF.